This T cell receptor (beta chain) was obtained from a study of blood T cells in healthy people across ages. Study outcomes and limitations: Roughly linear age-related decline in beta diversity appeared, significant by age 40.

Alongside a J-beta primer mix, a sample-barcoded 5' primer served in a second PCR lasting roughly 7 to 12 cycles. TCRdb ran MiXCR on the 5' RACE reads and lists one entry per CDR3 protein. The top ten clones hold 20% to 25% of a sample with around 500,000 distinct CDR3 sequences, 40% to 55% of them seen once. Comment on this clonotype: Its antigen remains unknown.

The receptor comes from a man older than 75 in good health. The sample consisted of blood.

CDR3 nucleotides: TGTGCCAGCAGTCCGTTGACAGGGGGGTGGCCCCAGCATTTT. The encoded protein is CASSPLTGGWPQHF. The chain employs TRBV28 and TRBJ1-5; 9 bases line up with TRBD1. Losses at the gene ends were 5 bases for V and 9 bases for J; bases not matched to a gene: 8. This CDR3 is 14 amino acids long. CDR1 is MDHEN and CDR2 is SYDVKM in the germline V gene.